Described below is a single TCR beta chain sequence and its context. Germline V gene data show CDR1 as SGHAT and CDR2 as FQNNGV. Trimming stripped 5 bases from V and 6 bases from J, with 20 bases between. The CDR3 is 15 residues long. This specimen comes from a study of blood T cell repertoires in COVID-19. Methods used by the authors: How many nucleated cells were present was estimated from reference gene primer amplification. Repertoires were generated with immunoSEQ multiplex PCR, while TCRdb's copy carries only in-frame clones and drops some. V, J and clone size are taken as reported in that table, and D and trimming were inferred from the DNA itself. This repertoire shows 250,000 to 350,000 clones, 70% to 85% found once; its top ten account for about 1.5%. Seattle patients were enrolled during active infection and followed longitudinally.

The sample taken for sequencing was peripheral blood. The source of this sequence is a human donor with COVID-19, enrolled during active disease. The donor label of this sample is uncertain. This sequence joins TRBV11-2 and TRBJ2-7; D is perhaps TRBD2 (6 bases). Here the CDR3 DNA reads TGTGCCAGCAGCCCCCGGAGCGGAGCGGGCTCCGAGCAGTACTTC. This gives the protein CASSPRSGAGSEQYF.